A single sample gave rise to the 17 T cell receptor beta chains below, sequenced in a study of blood T cell repertoires in COVID-19. The repertoire was sequenced with immunoSEQ multiplex PCR; TCRdb's copy has only in-frame clones and lacks some. The sample yields 60,000 or so clones, over 70% seen once. The sample comprised peripheral blood. The receptors here all came from a human donor in a cohort sampled during active COVID-19.

The chain employs TRBV6-5 and TRBJ1-1; D is perhaps TRBD1 (6 bases). The CDR3 extends over 14 amino acids. V was pared by 0 bases and J by 6 bases, with 11 bases between. The germline gives CDR1 MNHEY, CDR2 SVGAGI. CDR3 in DNA: TGTGCCAGCAGTTACTCGATGGGGGCCTCTGAAGCTTTCTTT. It is translated as CASSYSMGASEAFF.

The chain uses TRBV28 and TRBJ1-5; unclear D gene. V lost 3 bases to trimming and J lost 5 bases, with 5 bases between them. Germline V lookup: CDR1 MDHEN, CDR2 SYDVKM. The CDR3 length is 12 residues. CDR3 loop: CASSFLDQPQHF. The CDR3 bases are TGTGCCAGCAGTTTTCTAGATCAGCCCCAGCATTTT.

CDR3 DNA: TGCAGTGCTAGGACTTCCTACGAGCAGTACTTC. It specifies CSARTSYEQYF. This rearrangement joins TRBV20-1 to TRBJ2-7, with unresolved D. This CDR3 has 11 amino acids. Trimming pared 3 bases from V and 1 base from J, leaving 4 bases between. The germline gives CDR1 DFQATT, CDR2 SNEGSKA (reference sequence).

The chain recombines TRBV6-5 with TRBJ1-6; D ambiguous. The germline V and J ends were trimmed by 9 bases and 2 bases, with 14 bases remaining between them. The CDR3 loop spans 15 amino acids. Germline CDR1 and CDR2: MNHEY and SVGAGI. The DNA for the CDR3 is TGTGCCAGTACCCCCGGGAGAACCTATAATTCACCCCTCCACTTT. Translated: CASTPGRTYNSPLHF.

This chain links TRBV11-1 with TRBJ2-5; D gene uncertain. This CDR3 region has 14 residues. V was cut by 6 bases and J by 4 bases, with 15 bases left in between. The germline gives CDR1 SGHAT, CDR2 FQDESV (reference sequence). In DNA form, the CDR3 reads TGTGCCAGCAGTTTGTCCCGGTCCCTAGAGACCCAGTACTTC. Protein: CASSLSRSLETQYF.

The J gene is TRBJ2-3, the V gene TRBV27; 11 positions match TRBD2. This CDR3 spans 17 amino acids. From germline, CDR1 is MNHEY and CDR2 SMNVEV (reference sequence). Trimming removed 5 bases from V and 5 bases from J; junction bases left unmatched: 12. The CDR3 region is CASSPRIILAGVDTQYF. As DNA, the CDR3 is TGTGCCAGCAGTCCCCGCATCATACTAGCGGGGGTAGATACGCAGTATTTT.

Turning to this clone: The identical CDR3 is also encoded by other nucleotide sequences in the sample. The rearrangement uses TRBV18 and TRBJ1-2, with 7 nucleotides matching TRBD1. In germline, CDR1 is KGHSH, CDR2 LQKENI. With 3 bases clipped from V and 0 bases from J, the junction kept 4 bases outside the gene matches. The CDR3 is 15 residues long. The CDR3 DNA sequence: TGTGCCAGCTCACCCCGGGACAGAGCTAACTATGGCTACACCTTC. Translating gives CASSPRDRANYGYTF.

Within the sample, this clone is medium-sized. V and J are TRBV19 and TRBJ1-2, with 9 bases that match TRBD1. J lost 2 bases, V lost 4 bases, and 8 bases had no gene match. CDR1 is LNHDA and CDR2 is SQIVND in the germline V gene (reference sequence). This CDR3 is 16 amino acids long. CDR3 sequence: CASSTMGQGMNYGYTF. The CDR3 DNA reads TGTGCCAGTAGTACAATGGGACAGGGTATGAACTATGGCTACACCTTC.

The V call is TRBV6-5, the J call TRBJ1-2; 10 bases agree with TRBD1. This CDR3 contains 13 residues. Germline V gene lookup returns CDR1 MNHEY and CDR2 SVGAGI. After removal of 8 bases from V and 4 bases from J, the junction contained 4 bases not matched to a gene. The chain's CDR3 is CASLWTGGYGYTF. CDR3 sequence (DNA): TGTGCCAGCCTCTGGACAGGGGGCTATGGCTACACCTTC.

V gene TRBV28 combines with J gene TRBJ1-2; 7 nucleotides align to TRBD1. Germline V gene lookup returns CDR1 MDHEN and CDR2 SYDVKM. This CDR3 is 14 amino acids long. The ends lost 8 bases at V and 8 bases at J; junction bases unmatched: 14. The CDR3 reads CASSMGQIIVGYTF. The CDR3 nucleotides are TGTGCCAGCTCCATGGGACAGATTATCGTGGGCTACACCTTC.

The chain has TRBV27 and TRBJ2-7; 11 nucleotides align to TRBD2. The CDR3 is 15 residues long. Per the germline V gene, CDR1 is MNHEY and CDR2 is SMNVEV (reference sequence). The trim removed 5 bases at V and 7 bases at J, leaving 10 bases unmatched. The CDR3 region is CASSPLLAGGGEQYF. The CDR3 DNA sequence: TGTGCCAGCAGTCCCTTGCTAGCGGGAGGAGGAGAGCAGTACTTC.

This clone was detected only once. This rearrangement joins TRBV11-2 to TRBJ2-3, with TRBD2 matching over 11 bases. The germline CDR1 and CDR2 sequences are SGHAT and FQNNGV. The CDR3 has 16 residues. With 9 bases clipped from V and 5 bases from J, the junction kept 13 bases outside the gene matches. The CDR3 protein is CASLQGSGGARDTQYF. The CDR3 DNA is TGTGCCAGTCTACAGGGTAGCGGGGGGGCCAGAGATACGCAGTATTTT. The full variable domain, rest sourced from reference TRBV11-2 and TRBJ2-3, is EAGVAQSPRYKIIEKRQSVAFWCNPISGHATLYWYQQILGQGPKLLIQFQNNGVVDDSQLPKDRFSAERLKGVDSTLKIQPAKLEDSAVYLCASLQGSGGARDTQYFGPGTRLTVL.

This clone was seen just once. The chain has TRBV6-5 and TRBJ1-2, with D perhaps TRBD1 (5 bases). CDR3 size: 14 residues. Trimming took off 2 bases at V and 6 bases at J, with 13 bases between the two ends. Per germline, CDR1 MNHEY and CDR2 SVGAGI. The CDR3, as DNA: TGTGCCAGCAGTTACGGCAGGGCGTTAAATGGCTACACCTTC. This codes for CASSYGRALNGYTF.

V is TRBV27 and J is TRBJ1-1; D not resolved. Germline values: CDR1 MNHEY, CDR2 SMNVEV (reference sequence). This CDR3 spans 15 amino acids. The V and J ends lost 5 bases and 1 base respectively, with 14 bases between them. CDR3 DNA: TGTGCCAGCAGTAGACTTTCCCGAGGGAACACTGAAGCTTTCTTT. Translating it yields CASSRLSRGNTEAFF.

This chain links TRBV4-1 with TRBJ1-5; 9 bases are a match to TRBD1. Germline V gene data show CDR1 as MGHRA and CDR2 as YSYEKL. The length of the CDR3 is 13 residues. J was trimmed by 9 bases and V by 4 bases; bases with no gene match: 4. The CDR3 sequence: CASSPLDRGPQHF. CDR3 DNA: TGCGCCAGCAGCCCTTTGGACAGGGGGCCCCAGCATTTT.

The rearrangement uses TRBV18 and TRBJ2-5; D call uncertain. This CDR3 comprises 13 residues. V gave up 0 bases and J gave up 3 bases, with 5 bases separating them. CDR1 and CDR2 from the germline V gene are KGHSH and LQKENI. The CDR3 protein is CASSPPQKETQYF. In nucleotides, the CDR3 is TGTGCCAGCTCACCACCGCAGAAAGAGACCCAGTACTTC.

The chain joins TRBV7-6 to TRBJ1-3, with a possible D match to TRBD1 (5 bases). Trimming stripped 7 bases from V and 2 bases from J, with 9 bases between. The CDR3 sequence is 13 residues long. Germline CDR1 is SGHVS and CDR2 is FNYEAQ. CDR3 bases: TGTGCCAGCACTGGGACTGCTGGAAACACCATATATTTT. Translation gives CASTGTAGNTIYF.